Presented here are 5 T cell receptor beta chains from one specimen sequenced in a study of breast tumors, draining lymph nodes, adjacent tissues. TCRdb reanalysed the multiplex PCR reads using MiXCR and keeps one entry per CDR3 protein. The sample has 65,000 to 80,000 distinct CDR3 sequences, roughly a fifth seen once. Samples came from axillary lymph nodes draining the breast cancer. The material sequenced was axillary lymph node tissue. All receptors derive from a female donor with breast cancer. Some clones in this sample may be carry-over from other donors' samples.

This clonotype was recorded a few times. The rearrangement joins TRBV6-2 or TRBV6-3 to TRBJ2-5, with 8 bases identical to TRBD1. Germline V gene data show CDR1 as MNHEY and CDR2 as SVGEGT. This CDR3 contains 21 residues. Trimming at V came to 6 bases and at J to 1 base, leaving 25 bases not matched to a gene. CDR3 in DNA: TGTGCCAGCAGCTACAGCAGGGGGCGCTCGGCGGAAGCCTACGCCCAAGAGACCCAGTACTTC. Encoded protein: CASSYSRGRSAEAYAQETQYF.

This clonotype was recorded many times. This chain links TRBV20-1 with TRBJ1-3, with no clear D. Trimming pared 2 bases from V and 0 bases from J, leaving 8 bases between. Per the germline V gene, CDR1 is DFQATT and CDR2 is SNEGSKA (reference sequence). There are 14 residues in the CDR3. DNA for the CDR3: TGCAGTGCTAGAACGCGGGGCTCTGGAAACACCATATATTTT. Translation: CSARTRGSGNTIYF.

The sample holds many counts of this clonotype. This chain joins TRBV5-1 and TRBJ2-5; the D call may be TRBD1 or TRBD2 (5 bases each). Between the trimmed V and J ends, which lost 0 bases and 0 bases, there was a span of 15 bases. The CDR3 is 17 residues long. Germline V lookup: CDR1 SGHRS, CDR2 YFSETQ. CDR3 loop: CASSLDGPGRYQETQYF. The DNA for the CDR3 is TGCGCCAGCAGCTTGGATGGTCCAGGGAGATACCAAGAGACCCAGTACTTC.

This clonotype appeared a few times. A much larger clone lies a single base off, so this may be a read error. No conserved phenylalanine or tryptophan is present at the end of the CDR3, so a read error is the likely explanation. The rearrangement links TRBV6-1 to TRBJ2-7, with D possibly called TRBD1 or TRBD2 (6 bases each). The CDR3 is 13 residues long. V was trimmed by 6 bases and J by 4 bases, leaving 13 bases between them. The germline V gene has CDR1 MNHNS and CDR2 SASEGT. In nucleotides, the CDR3 is TGTGCCAGCAGGGAGGGGGTGTCGTACGAGCAGTACCTC. Translating gives CASREGVSYEQYL.

This clonotype was picked up many times. The V and J genes are TRBV12-3 or TRBV12-4 and TRBJ2-5; D remains ambiguous. This CDR3 is 13 amino acids long. Trimming removed 3 bases at V and 0 bases at J, with 5 bases between. DNA of the CDR3: TGTGCCAGCAGTTTTCGGCACCAAGAGACCCAGTACTTC. Its translation is CASSFRHQETQYF.